The text below deals with one T cell receptor beta chain. The sample originates from a study of OX40 agonist ivuxolimab in advanced cancers. The wider study: Three patients, one with hepatocellular carcinoma and two with cutaneous melanoma, achieved partial responses.

The assay was immunoSEQ multiplex PCR, and TCRdb's table has in-frame clones only and misses some. The sample contains about 92,000 clones, approximately 80% of which appear only once. V was cut by 0 bases and J by 7 bases, with 13 bases left in between. Germline CDR1 reads SGHTA; CDR2 reads FQGNSA. The CDR3 covers 15 residues. This specimen was CD4+ or CD8+ T cells sorted from blood, taken in a trial of the OX40 agonist ivuxolimab. The chain carries TRBV7-2 and TRBJ2-1, with D hard to call. The TCR sequence derives from an adult with an advanced solid tumor such as melanoma, head and neck, liver or kidney cancer. CDR3 residues: CASSLAALRTNEQFF. CDR3 nucleotides: TGTGCCAGCAGCTTAGCGGCCCTCAGAACGAATGAGCAGTTCTTC.